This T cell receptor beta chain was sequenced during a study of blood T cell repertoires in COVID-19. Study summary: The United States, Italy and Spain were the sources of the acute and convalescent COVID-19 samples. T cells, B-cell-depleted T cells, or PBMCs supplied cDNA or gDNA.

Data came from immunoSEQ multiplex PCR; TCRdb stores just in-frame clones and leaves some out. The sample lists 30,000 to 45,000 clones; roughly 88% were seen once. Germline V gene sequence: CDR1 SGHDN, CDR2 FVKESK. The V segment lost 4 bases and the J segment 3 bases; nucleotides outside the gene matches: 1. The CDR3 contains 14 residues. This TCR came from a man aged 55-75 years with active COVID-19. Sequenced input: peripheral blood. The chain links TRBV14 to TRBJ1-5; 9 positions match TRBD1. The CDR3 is CASSRQGDNQPQHF. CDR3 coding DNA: TGTGCCAGCAGCCGACAGGGGGACAATCAGCCCCAGCATTTT.